The subject of this entry is one TCR beta chain. This sample is drawn from a study of control samples from healthy donors and cancer patients. Sequencing used immunoSEQ multiplex PCR; TCRdb keeps in-frame clones, though not all of them. The sample holds more than 50,000 clones, 65% to 90% seen once. This CDR3 has 15 residues. Trimming at V came to 3 bases and at J to 0 bases, leaving 5 bases not matched to a gene. Germline CDR1 is KGHSH and CDR2 is LQKENI. This clonotype was sampled from a middle-aged man in good health. Material: blood. This chain connects TRBV18 to TRBJ2-7; TRBD2 matches at 7 bases. CDR3 sequence reads: CASSPKRDGSYEQYF. CDR3 nucleotides: TGTGCCAGCTCACCCAAGCGGGATGGCTCCTACGAGCAGTACTTC.